The TCR beta chain described here comes from a study of graft-versus-host responses after intestinal transplantation. About the research overall: Induction using anti-thymocyte globulin, followed by tacrolimus and steroids for two to three years, was given to all recipients. Broader study findings: The highest levels of circulating GvH clones went along with early declines in HvG clones after transplant. Recipient marrow harbored GvH clones, some of which surfaced first in ileum or blood. Individuals carrying graft-donor T cell macrochimerism showed high graft-versus-host to host-versus-graft clonal ratios in allografts.

About this clone itself: Its target is unknown.

Produced via immunoSEQ multiplex PCR; TCRdb's table is partial and in-frame only. There are some 120,000 clones in the sample; about nine tenths occur only once, and around 0.2% lies in the top ten. This sequence was found in a human donor who received an intestinal transplant. The sample consisted of unstimulated CD4+ T cells sorted from spleen or lymph node cells, taken before intestinal transplant.

The CDR3 spells CASGETGNSNQPQHF. CDR3 in DNA: TGTGCCAGCGGAGAGACAGGGAATAGCAATCAGCCCCAGCATTTT. The rearrangement joins TRBV7-8 to TRBJ1-5, with 7 bases matching TRBD1. Per the germline V gene, CDR1 is SGHVS and CDR2 is FQNEAQ. V shed 8 bases, J shed 0 bases, and the junction held 7 bases outside the gene matches. The CDR3 length is 15 residues. Full variable domain (outside the CDR3, taken from reference TRBV7-8 and TRBJ1-5): GAGVSQSPRYKVAKRGQDVALRCDPISGHVSLFWYQQALGQGPEFLTYFQNEAQLDKSGLPSDRFFAERPEGSVSTLKIQRTQQEDSAVYLCASGETGNSNQPQHFGDGTRLSIL.